This T cell receptor beta chain was documented in a study of blood T cell repertoires in COVID-19. At the level of the study: Both acute and convalescent COVID-19 samples were obtained from the United States, Italy and Spain. In each case, the material was cDNA or gDNA derived from T cells, B-cell-depleted T cells, or PBMCs.

The CDR3 covers 15 residues. Germline V gene sequence: CDR1 SGHVS, CDR2 FQNEAQ. V lost 5 bases and J lost 2; bases outside the gene matches: 8. Per the original methods: Researchers report that nucleated cell counts were estimated from reference gene primer amplification. The table came from immunoSEQ multiplex PCR; TCRdb's copy has only in-frame clones and leaves some out. V, J and clone size are taken as reported in that table, and D and trimming were inferred from the DNA itself. This sample carries around 180,000 clones, roughly four fifths of them seen once, and the ten largest clones take roughly 7%.

The receptor comes from a human donor in a cohort sampled during active COVID-19. The chain couples TRBV7-8 to TRBJ1-1, with 7 bases lining up with TRBD1. Sequencing was done on a sample of peripheral blood. CDR3 protein: CASSTKDRYNTEAFF. The DNA of the CDR3 is TGTGCCAGCAGCACAAAGGACAGGTATAACACTGAAGCTTTCTTT.